This TCR beta chain was documented in a study of cytotoxic CD8 clonotypes in ibrutinib-treated CLL. Clones were sequenced by immunoSEQ multiplex PCR, and TCRdb holds only the in-frame ones, with some missing. The table has some 120,000 clones, around 84% seen once. Sequencing was performed on PBMCs, taken after 24 months of ibrutinib treatment. This clonotype was obtained from a human donor with chronic lymphocytic leukemia.

The CDR3 nucleotides are TGCGCCAGCAGCTACCGGGACTCCCGCACAGATACGCAGTATTTT. This gives the protein CASSYRDSRTDTQYF. The rearrangement links TRBV5-1 to TRBJ2-3, with D perhaps TRBD2 (6 bases). Per germline, CDR1 SGHRS and CDR2 YFSETQ. The V end lost 3 bases, the J end lost 1 base, and 12 bases lay between the germline ends. The CDR3 totals 15 residues.